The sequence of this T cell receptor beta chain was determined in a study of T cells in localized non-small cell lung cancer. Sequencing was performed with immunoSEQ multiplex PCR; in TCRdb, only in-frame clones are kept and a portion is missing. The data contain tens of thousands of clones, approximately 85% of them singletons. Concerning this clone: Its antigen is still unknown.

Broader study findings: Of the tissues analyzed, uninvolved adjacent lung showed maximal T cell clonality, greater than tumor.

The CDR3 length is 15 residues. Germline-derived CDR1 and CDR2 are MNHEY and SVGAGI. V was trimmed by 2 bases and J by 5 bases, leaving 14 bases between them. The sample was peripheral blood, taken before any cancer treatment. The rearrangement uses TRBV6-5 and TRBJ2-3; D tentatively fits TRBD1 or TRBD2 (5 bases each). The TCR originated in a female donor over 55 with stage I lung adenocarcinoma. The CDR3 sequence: CASSYVGTAKDTQYF. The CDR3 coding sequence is TGTGCCAGCAGTTACGTTGGGACCGCCAAAGATACGCAGTATTTT.